Included here is one TCR beta chain sequence, with context. Its antigen is still unknown. A split of CD4+ cells into CD45RA+ naive and CD45RA-negative memory subsets was performed. Trimming shortened V by 6 bases and J by 10 bases, and 9 bases separated the two germline ends. The V gene's germline CDR1 is LNHDA and CDR2 SQIVND (reference sequence). The CDR3 runs to 10 residues. The sample originates from a study of shared clonotypes between healthy human individuals. Study background: Per donor, three plates held CD4 naive cells, three held CD4 memory, two held CD8 naive and one held CD8 memory. Study findings and constraints: Shared clonotypes across all four donors exceeded non-shared ones in generation probability. Rarefaction gave evidence that sorted-subset sequencing remained incomplete despite large depth.

Profiled with immunoSEQ multiplex PCR; TCRdb holds only in-frame clones, not every one. This sample yields 2 million to 3 million clones, of which roughly 93% are seen a single time; approximately 0.37% belongs to the top ten. The sample taken for sequencing was naive CD4+ T cells from PBMCs. Subset indicated: CD45RA+ positively selected. This chain uses TRBV19 with TRBJ1-1; D perhaps matches TRBD1 (6 bases). The TCR was taken from a man between 18 and 29 years old in good health. Some clones in this sample may be carry-over from other donors' samples. The CDR3 is CASRRTVAFF. As DNA, the CDR3 is TGTGCCAGTAGGAGGACAGTAGCTTTCTTT.